The subject of this entry is one TCR beta chain. Trimming cost V 6 bases and J 7 bases, with 15 bases left between them. The CDR3 runs 13 residues. CDR1 and CDR2 from the germline V gene are KGHSH and LQKENI. These data originate in a study of blood T cell repertoires in COVID-19. Seattle participants joined during active infection and were tracked over time. Measured with immunoSEQ multiplex PCR; TCRdb has only the in-frame clones, and not every one. The repertoire includes 150,000 to 200,000 clones, about 82% of them detected once, and 0.9% to 0.95% sits in the top ten. Sequenced material: peripheral blood. The TCR comes from a man aged 55 to 70 with COVID-19, enrolled during active disease. The V call is TRBV18, the J call TRBJ1-1; D not certain. The DNA for the CDR3 is TGTGCCAGCTCCCCAGTGGGCCAACATGAAGCTTTCTTT. Translating gives CASSPVGQHEAFF.